What follows is one TCR beta chain and its context. Its antigen is currently unknown. The data originate from a study of CD8+CD57+ T cells in acquired aplastic anemia. About the study: When averaged, DNA from sorted CD4+ and CD8+ cells came to around 3.1 ug. Healthy donors yielded some 11 million CD4+ cell reads on average. Findings of the study overall: Comparison of patients with controls identified around 30 shared CD8+ CDR3 sequences. Patients and controls were not found to differ significantly in CD8+ Simpson's diversity.

CDR3 and TCR beta VDJ profiling relied on a genomic DNA template. TCRdb re-derived calls from the reads in MiXCR, one entry per CDR3 protein. The sample consists of about 160,000 distinct CDR3 sequences, around 40% of them appearing once. Sequenced: sorted CD4+, CD8+, or CD8+CD57+ T cells (not recorded which) from PBMCs. The source of this sequence is a human donor in good health.

The CDR3 spells CASSSPGQGLYGYTF. DNA for the CDR3: TGTGCCAGCAGTTCCCCGGGACAGGGCCTCTATGGCTACACCTTC. The chain couples TRBV28 to TRBJ1-2, with 9 bases lining up with TRBD1. J lost 4 bases, V lost 4 bases, and 7 bases had no gene match. This CDR3 contains 15 residues. Germline V gene data show CDR1 as MDHEN and CDR2 as SYDVKM.